Listed below are T cell receptor beta chains from one sample, sequenced in a study of cytomegalovirus exposure and HLA in healthy donors. Clones were read by immunoSEQ multiplex PCR, and TCRdb kept only the in-frame ones, dropping some. Of over 100,000 clones listed, more than 75% are singletons. Sequencing was performed on PBMCs. These receptors originate from a woman between 50 and 59 years old in good health and CMV-seropositive. Both conserved end residues are trimmed from each CDR3. D genes are given only for firm matches.

v_gene	d_gene	j_gene	CDR3aa
TRBV7-2	.	TRBJ2-5	ASSSGVFQETQY
TRBV9	TRBD1	TRBJ2-3	ASSPTLGRTGITDTQY
TRBV27	.	TRBJ1-1	ASSLSGQMNTEAF
TRBV7-9	.	TRBJ2-2	ASSESGGVLTGELF
TRBV5-4	.	TRBJ1-1	ASSQTRTGEAF
TRBV10-3	TRBD1	TRBJ1-1	AISGQGVNTEAF
TRBV2	TRBD1	TRBJ1-1	ASSQRQGMNTEAF
TRBV29-1	.	TRBJ1-1	SVDEWTEAF
TRBV7-2	TRBD2	TRBJ2-7	ASSTSGRVYEQY
TRBV2	TRBD1	TRBJ1-1	ASRRTGGSTEAF
TRBV5-1	.	TRBJ2-3	ASSPGTQGDTQY
TRBV2	.	TRBJ2-3	ASSEDPLTDTQY
TRBV6-1	TRBD1	TRBJ1-6	ATTGTGDNSPLH
TRBV19	.	TRBJ2-1	ASSIGALLVGEQF
TRBV2	TRBD1	TRBJ1-5	ASSPGTGDETQH
TRBV7-3	.	TRBJ2-5	ASSRGLGQSSPQY
TRBV15	.	TRBJ1-4	ATRAAWEEKLF
TRBV10-3	TRBD2	TRBJ2-3	AIRTSGRSDTQY
TRBV2	.	TRBJ2-5	ASSLWRERAGETQY
TRBV28	.	TRBJ1-2	ASTRVNYGYT
TRBV5-1	.	TRBJ1-5	ASSLDGDSNQPQH
TRBV2	TRBD2	TRBJ2-7	ASDALLGGRANEQY
TRBV7-7	TRBD2	TRBJ2-1	ASSLSGASSYNEQF
TRBV11-3	.	TRBJ2-6	ASSLAQGRSGANVLT
TRBV6-5	TRBD2	TRBJ2-5	ASSTGTRIETQY
TRBV4-1	.	TRBJ1-1	ASSPWDTTTEAF
TRBV27	.	TRBJ1-2	ASSLFRGTGYT
TRBV19	TRBD1	TRBJ1-1	ASSAGQGPEAF
TRBV7-8	TRBD1	TRBJ1-2	ASSRPGTGNYGYT
TRBV10-3	TRBD2	TRBJ2-3	ATKMPLAGGTDTQY
TRBV18	TRBD1	TRBJ1-4	ASSESIGQGGEKLF
TRBV7-9	.	TRBJ1-2	ASSLGARATYGYT
TRBV6-1	TRBD2	TRBJ2-5	AGGRAGETQY
TRBV9	TRBD1	TRBJ2-1	ASSVGDRDPHEQF
TRBV6-1	.	TRBJ1-2	ASSGNLRTGYT
TRBV7-8	TRBD2	TRBJ2-1	ASSLMGGAYNEQF
TRBV28	TRBD1	TRBJ1-5	ASSLATGEWQPQH
TRBV6-5	.	TRBJ1-1	ASRPPGLLNTEAF
TRBV4-1	.	TRBJ2-3	ASSPRTGTDTQY
TRBV5-1	TRBD1	TRBJ2-3	ASSLGDSRDTQY
TRBV7-6	.	TRBJ2-1	ASSIAGVLNEQF